This TCR beta chain derives from a study of blood T cell repertoires in COVID-19. This clone was picked up a small number of times. V was pared by 3 bases and J by 8 bases, with 9 bases between. The length of the CDR3 is 12 residues. Germline V gene data show CDR1 as KGHDR and CDR2 as SFDVKD. TCRdb's copy holds only in-frame clones and misses some; the assay was immunoSEQ multiplex PCR. Found here are around 94,000 clones, around four fifths of them singletons; the top ten hold roughly a tenth. Material for sequencing was peripheral blood. The TCR was taken from a man aged 60 to 69 with active or convalescent COVID-19. The genes are TRBV24-1 and TRBJ1-2, with TRBD1 as a possible D gene (5 bases). The CDR3 loop reads CATSDRGWGYTF. The CDR3 nucleotides read TGTGCCACCAGTGATCGGGGGTGGGGCTACACCTTC.